This T cell receptor (beta chain) stems from a study of T cell responses to AZD1222 COVID-19 vaccine. This CDR3 is built from 13 residues. From germline, CDR1 is SGDLS and CDR2 YYNGEE. The V end was cut by 3 bases, the J end by 4 bases, with 9 bases between. Repertoires were generated with immunoSEQ multiplex PCR, while TCRdb's copy carries only in-frame clones and drops some. The sample has some 120,000 clones, 80% to 95% seen once. This TCR came from an adult in good health. Specimen: peripheral blood, collected on day 0 of MenACWY control vaccination. The V call is TRBV9, the J call TRBJ2-3; D tentatively reads TRBD1 or TRBD2 (6 bases each). CDR3 residues: CASSEGGADTQYF. The CDR3 coding sequence is TGTGCCAGCAGCGAGGGGGGTGCAGATACGCAGTATTTT.